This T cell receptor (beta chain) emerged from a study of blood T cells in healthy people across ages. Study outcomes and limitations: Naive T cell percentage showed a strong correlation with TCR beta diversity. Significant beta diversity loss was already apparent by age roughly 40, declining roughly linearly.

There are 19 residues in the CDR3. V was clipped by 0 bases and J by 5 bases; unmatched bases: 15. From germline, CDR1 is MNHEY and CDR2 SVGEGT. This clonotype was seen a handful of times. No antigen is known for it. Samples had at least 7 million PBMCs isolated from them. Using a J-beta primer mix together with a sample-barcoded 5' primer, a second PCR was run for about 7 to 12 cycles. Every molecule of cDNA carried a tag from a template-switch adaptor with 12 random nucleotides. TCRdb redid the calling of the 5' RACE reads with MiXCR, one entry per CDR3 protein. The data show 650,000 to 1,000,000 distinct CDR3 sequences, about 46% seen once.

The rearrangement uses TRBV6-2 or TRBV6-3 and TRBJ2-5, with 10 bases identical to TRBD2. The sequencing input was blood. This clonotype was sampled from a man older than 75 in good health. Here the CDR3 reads CASSYSGLASSFRRETQYF. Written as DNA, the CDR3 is TGTGCCAGCAGTTACTCGGGACTAGCGAGCTCGTTTCGTCGGGAGACCCAGTACTTC.